The 31 T cell receptor beta chains presented below share a single source sample, sequenced in a study of T cells after yellow fever vaccination. Using its own MiXCR run on the 5' RACE reads, TCRdb lists one record per CDR3 protein. The repertoire holds 550,000 to 750,000 distinct CDR3 sequences, with about 13% as singletons. Here the sequenced sample was PBMCs, taken on the day of the yellow fever booster vaccination. These receptors were collected from a man younger than 40 who received the YFV17D yellow fever vaccine.

This clonotype has more than one count but fewer than ten. The chain recombines TRBV25-1 with TRBJ1-2; no clear D. Germline loops: CDR1 MGHDK, CDR2 SYGVNS. The CDR3 is 12 residues long. V was trimmed by 5 bases and J by 8 bases, leaving 12 bases between them. The CDR3 region is CASSSGPWGYTF. CDR3 coding DNA: TGTGCCAGCAGTTCGGGCCCCTGGGGCTACACCTTC.

The V gene is TRBV27, the J gene TRBJ2-5; TRBD2 aligns across 7 bases. The CDR3 contains 14 residues. The germline V gene has CDR1 MNHEY and CDR2 SMNVEV (reference sequence). J was trimmed by 5 bases and V by 8 bases; bases with no gene match: 11. This CDR3 is CASARLGGYETQYF. The DNA of the CDR3 is TGTGCCAGCGCCCGGTTGGGGGGGTACGAGACCCAGTACTTC.

The J gene is TRBJ2-3, the V gene TRBV6-1; 7 bases align to TRBD2. The V gene end was trimmed by 5 bases and the J gene end by 4 bases; junction bases not matched to a gene: 9. Germline V gene lookup returns CDR1 MNHNS and CDR2 SASEGT. The CDR3 sequence is 15 residues long. CDR3 residues: CASSPPGGLADTQYF. In DNA form, the CDR3 reads TGTGCCAGCAGTCCCCCGGGGGGTCTGGCAGATACGCAGTATTTT.

This clonotype was seen more than once but under ten times. This chain uses TRBV14 with TRBJ2-1; TRBD1 might be the D (6 bases). Germline CDR1 is SGHDN and CDR2 is FVKESK. V was pared by 4 bases and J by 6 bases, with 13 bases between. This CDR3 region has 14 residues. The CDR3 DNA follows: TGTGCCAGCAGCCGGCAGGGGAAAGGCAATGAGCAGTTCTTC. It codes for CASSRQGKGNEQFF.

This chain connects TRBV5-1 to TRBJ2-2; D not certain. Trimming removed 1 base at V and 6 bases at J, with 7 bases between. This CDR3 is 13 amino acids long. CDR1 and CDR2 (germline): SGHRS, YFSETQ. CDR3 residues: CASSLSMAGELFF. CDR3 nucleotide sequence: TGCGCCAGCAGCTTGTCCATGGCCGGGGAGCTGTTTTTT.

This rearrangement joins TRBV18 to TRBJ2-5; the D gene is possibly TRBD1 (6 bases). The length of the CDR3 is 14 residues. Trimming took off 3 bases at V and 4 bases at J, with 12 bases between the two ends. The germline gives CDR1 KGHSH, CDR2 LQKENI. CDR3 DNA: TGTGCCAGCTCACCGAGCCAGGGGCGAGAGACCCAGTACTTC. This encodes CASSPSQGRETQYF.

This clonotype has just a few counts. DNA of the CDR3: TGTGCCAGCAATCCTGGACGGGCCTATGGCTACACCTTC. It encodes CASNPGRAYGYTF. The rearrangement joins TRBV12-3 or TRBV12-4 to TRBJ1-2; D is unresolved. Trimming pared 7 bases from V and 4 bases from J, leaving 13 bases between. The CDR3 totals 13 residues.

The chain is built from TRBV18 and TRBJ1-1, with D perhaps TRBD1 (5 bases). Trimming took off 6 bases at V and 5 bases at J, with 25 bases between the two ends. Per germline, CDR1 KGHSH and CDR2 LQKENI. This CDR3 contains 17 residues. The CDR3 sequence: CASSGRWLGGSGTEAFF. DNA for the CDR3: TGTGCCAGCTCGGGTCGGTGGCTTGGGGGTTCAGGGACTGAAGCTTTCTTT.

J is TRBJ2-3 and V is TRBV9; perhaps D is TRBD1 or TRBD2 (5 bases each). CDR1 is SGDLS, CDR2 YYNGEE, per germline. V lost 4 bases, J lost 2 bases, and 14 bases lay in between. The CDR3 sequence is 15 residues long. CDR3: CASSMGGTITDTQYF. CDR3 bases: TGTGCCAGCAGCATGGGTGGGACCATCACAGATACGCAGTATTTT.

In this sample, this clonotype turned up once. The CDR3, as DNA: TGTGCCAGCAGCCCCGTCTGGACCTCTGGGGCCAACGTCCTGACTTTC. Encoded protein: CASSPVWTSGANVLTF. The chain carries TRBV11-2 and TRBJ2-6; D uncertain. Deletions cut 5 bases from V and 0 bases from J, with 11 bases between. This CDR3 is 16 amino acids long. Germline lookup yields CDR1 SGHAT and CDR2 FQNNGV.

The genes are TRBV4-2 and TRBJ2-3; either TRBD1 or TRBD2 may fit D (5 bases each). Trimming took off 0 bases at V and 6 bases at J, with 13 bases between the two ends. Germline V lookup: CDR1 LGHNA, CDR2 YNFKEQ. This CDR3 is 15 amino acids long. CDR3 DNA: TGTGCCAGCAGCCAAGACGGGGCCTCCGCCGATACGCAGTATTTT. This translates into CASSQDGASADTQYF.

In its sample, this clonotype was seen a few times. The rearrangement uses TRBV5-6 and TRBJ2-3; no clear D. V lost 1 base and J lost 6, with 12 bases in between. Per germline, CDR1 SGHDT and CDR2 YYEEEE. The length of the CDR3 is 14 residues. The CDR3 loop reads CASSLKGRIDTQYF. For the CDR3, the DNA is TGTGCCAGCAGCTTGAAAGGGCGTATTGATACGCAGTATTTT.

There are a few counts of this clonotype. The chain joins TRBV28 to TRBJ2-1; 13 bases map to TRBD2. Germline values: CDR1 MDHEN, CDR2 SYDVKM. The CDR3 has 15 residues. V lost 6 bases and J lost 7; bases outside the gene matches: 6. In DNA form, the CDR3 reads TGTGCCAGCAGCCCTGGGGGACTAGCGGGAAATGAGCAGTTCTTC. Translated, it gives CASSPGGLAGNEQFF. Full variable domain (rest looked up from reference TRBV28 and TRBJ2-1): DVKVTQSSRYLVKRTGEKVFLECVQDMDHENMFWYRQDPGLGLRLIYFSYDVKMKEKGDIPEGYSVSREKKERFSLILESASTNQTSMYLCASSPGGLAGNEQFFGPGTRLTVL.

The chain has TRBV20-1 and TRBJ2-3; D not resolved. The V and J ends lost 3 bases and 1 base respectively, with 11 bases between them. Germline-derived CDR1 and CDR2 are DFQATT and SNEGSKA (reference sequence). This CDR3 region has 14 residues. The CDR3 reads CSASDGVRTDTQYF. CDR3 bases: TGCAGTGCTAGTGATGGGGTGCGCACAGATACGCAGTATTTT.

This clonotype has just a few counts. The chain carries TRBV11-2 and TRBJ1-5, with 7 positions matching TRBD1. The J segment lost 4 bases and the V segment lost 4 bases, leaving 19 bases of the junction unmatched. CDR1 and CDR2 (germline): SGHAT, FQNNGV. This CDR3 contains 19 residues. CDR3 nucleotide sequence: TGTGCCAGCAGCTGCTGGACAGGTCAGGTTCCTCTCAAAAATCAGCCCCAGCATTTT. This codes for CASSCWTGQVPLKNQPQHF.

This clonotype showed up just a few times. This chain connects TRBV6-2 or TRBV6-3 to TRBJ2-7; 7 positions match TRBD2. This CDR3 region has 13 residues. Trimming at V came to 5 bases and at J to 6 bases, leaving 7 bases not matched to a gene. Germline values: CDR1 MNHEY, CDR2 SVGEGT. The DNA for the CDR3 is TGTGCCAGCAGTCGAACCTCGGGGGGCGAGCAGTACTTC. Amino acid sequence: CASSRTSGGEQYF.

The sample holds a few counts of this clonotype. The J gene is TRBJ2-7, the V gene TRBV27; 7 bases are a match to TRBD1. CDR3 length: 14 residues. Germline V gene sequence: CDR1 MNHEY, CDR2 SMNVEV (reference sequence). After removal of 6 bases from V and 2 bases from J, the junction contained 7 bases not matched to a gene. The CDR3 is CASSRSGQTYEQYF. CDR3 bases: TGTGCCAGCAGCCGATCGGGACAGACCTACGAGCAGTACTTC.

This clonotype was found many times. Its ends do not fully match the called genes, so a read error is possible. This chain connects TRBV5-1 to TRBJ2-7; no definite D call. The CDR3 spans 12 residues. CDR1 SGHRS and CDR2 YFSETQ come from the germline V gene. The CDR3 loop reads CASSTNSYEQYF. CDR3 coding DNA: TGTGCCAGCAGTACAAACAGCTACGAGCAGTACTTC.

This clonotype has only a few counts. This chain links TRBV12-3 or TRBV12-4 with TRBJ1-6, with TRBD1 matching over 7 bases. This CDR3 is 14 amino acids long. V was clipped by 7 bases and J by 6 bases; unmatched bases: 6. Here the CDR3 reads CASTIGQANSPLHF. The CDR3 DNA reads TGTGCCAGCACCATAGGACAGGCTAATTCACCCCTCCACTTT.

The chain employs TRBV5-5 and TRBJ2-7, with D uncertain. Germline V gene sequence: CDR1 SGHKS, CDR2 YYEKEE (reference sequence). The ends were cut back, 0 bases at V and 5 bases at J, with 9 bases in the middle. CDR3 length: 13 residues. The CDR3 DNA reads TGTGCCAGCAGCTTGGAAGGGATCAACGAGCAGTACTTC. This encodes CASSLEGINEQYF.

This clonotype has more than one count but fewer than ten. The chain is built from TRBV7-2 and TRBJ1-1, with D unresolved. Germline assignment: CDR1 SGHTA and CDR2 FQGNSA. Trimming removed 5 bases at V and 3 bases at J, with 16 bases between. The CDR3 extends over 15 amino acids. CDR3 residues: CASSRDGYRDTEAFF. The CDR3 DNA reads as TGTGCCAGCAGCCGTGACGGGTATAGGGACACTGAAGCTTTCTTT.

This clonotype was counted between two and nine times. The chain links TRBV7-2 to TRBJ2-2; D unresolved. Trimming cost V 5 bases and J 0 bases, with 13 bases left between them. Looked up from germline, CDR1 is SGHTA and CDR2 is FQGNSA. The CDR3 has 16 amino acids. The CDR3 loop is CASSPPGLTNTGELFF. As DNA, the CDR3 is TGTGCCAGCAGCCCTCCCGGGCTTACGAACACCGGGGAGCTGTTTTTT.

The chain carries TRBV12-3 or TRBV12-4 and TRBJ2-5; D perhaps matches TRBD1 (5 bases). The CDR3 length is 13 residues. Trimming removed 6 bases from V and 4 bases from J, with 12 bases in between. CDR3: CASRLTQGETQYF. The CDR3 DNA is TGTGCCAGCAGGTTGACCCAGGGAGAGACCCAGTACTTC.

The chain employs TRBV5-1 and TRBJ1-1, with a weak D call TRBD1 (6 bases). Germline values: CDR1 SGHRS, CDR2 YFSETQ. Trimming took off 6 bases at V and 0 bases at J, with 15 bases between the two ends. The CDR3 runs to 15 residues. CDR3 sequence: CASNRDGGMNTEAFF. The CDR3 DNA follows: TGCGCCAGCAATAGAGATGGGGGCATGAACACTGAAGCTTTCTTT.

The chain couples TRBV18 to TRBJ2-5; D unresolved. Trimming shortened V by 3 bases and J by 5 bases, and 10 bases separated the two germline ends. This CDR3 spans 13 amino acids. In germline, CDR1 is KGHSH, CDR2 LQKENI. The CDR3 coding sequence is TGTGCCAGCTCACCTGTAGGTTCGGAGACCCAGTACTTC. Encoded protein: CASSPVGSETQYF.

The chain uses TRBV21-1 and TRBJ2-1. TRBV21-1 is a pseudogene. The CDR3 is 15 amino acids. CDR3 DNA sequence: TGTGCCAGCAGCAAAGTCCGGCTTATCTACAATGAGCAGTTCTTC. Its translation: CASSKVRLIYNEQFF.

This chain links TRBV25-1 with TRBJ1-6; D ambiguous. Germline V gene sequence: CDR1 MGHDK, CDR2 SYGVNS. V lost 6 bases and J 8 bases, leaving 8 bases between the germline ends. The CDR3 is 12 residues long. CDR3 bases: TGTGCCAGCAGCTTCCCGGATTCACCCCTCCACTTT. It specifies CASSFPDSPLHF.

The sample holds a few counts of this clonotype. V usage is TRBV11-2 and J usage is TRBJ2-5; 9 bases are a match to TRBD2. Trimming removed 5 bases from V and 2 bases from J; junction bases left unmatched: 6. The germline CDR1 and CDR2 sequences are SGHAT and FQNNGV. This CDR3 is 15 amino acids long. The CDR3 bases are TGTGCCAGCAGCGAACCGACTAGCGGACAAGAGACCCAGTACTTC. This gives the protein CASSEPTSGQETQYF.

V is TRBV10-3 and J is TRBJ2-3; tentatively, D is TRBD1 (6 bases). The CDR3 sequence is 13 residues long. Deletions cut 10 bases from V and 2 bases from J, with 13 bases between. The germline gives CDR1 ENHRY, CDR2 SYGVKD. This chain's CDR3 is CATLQGVTDTQYF. The DNA of the CDR3 is TGTGCCACCCTACAGGGAGTCACAGATACGCAGTATTTT.

This clonotype was observed a handful of times. The gene calls are TRBV14 and TRBJ2-7, with D hard to call. Germline V gene lookup returns CDR1 SGHDN and CDR2 FVKESK. V lost 0 bases and J 3 bases, leaving 9 bases between the germline ends. The CDR3 consists of 14 residues. CDR3 sequence: CASSQEGTRYEQYF. The CDR3 DNA reads TGTGCCAGCAGCCAAGAGGGCACCCGCTACGAGCAGTACTTC.

This clonotype was detected only a few times. V usage is TRBV5-1 and J usage is TRBJ2-2; TRBD2 might be the D (6 bases). Germline lookup yields CDR1 SGHRS and CDR2 YFSETQ. The length of the CDR3 is 16 residues. V dropped 1 base and J dropped 5 bases, with 15 bases sitting between them. The CDR3 DNA reads TGCGCCAGCAGCTTGCTGACGACTAGTCCAACCGGGGAGCTGTTTTTT. Translated: CASSLLTTSPTGELFF.